These 7 T cell receptor beta chains were all obtained from the same sample, sequenced in a study of T cell changes during pregnancy in multiple sclerosis (dated by TCRdb to the late 2010s). Library preparation used the immunoSEQ multiplex PCR assay. In TCRdb, the immuneACCESS table is reduced to in-frame sequences with V and J assigned. These tables do not hold every clone; where another copy was compared, an unresolved V gene accounts for under half, and the others remain unexplained. The sample profile shows approximately 20,000 clones; 85% of them were found once. Of the sample, about 7.6% falls within the top ten clones. The starting material was CD8+ T cells from peripheral blood mononuclear cells, obtained before pregnancy. All receptors come from a female donor with multiple sclerosis, enrolled in a pregnancy study.

This sequence joins TRBV12-1 and TRBJ1-1; TRBD1, the D gene given by the table, was not confirmed from the DNA. TRBV12-1 constitutes a pseudogene. CDR3 length: 14 residues. The CDR3 DNA follows: TGTGCCAGCAGCTTTAGGGGGATGTTCGCTGAAGCTTTCTTT. This sequence encodes CASSFRGMFAEAFF.

The chain links TRBV6-5 to TRBJ1-3; tentatively, D is TRBD1 (5 bases). V was clipped by 0 bases and J by 3 bases, with 12 bases between them. Germline CDR1 MNHEY, CDR2 SVGAGI. The CDR3 is 16 amino acids. The CDR3 reads CASSYSNQGFGNTIYF. In nucleotides, the CDR3 is TGTGCCAGCAGTTACTCAAATCAGGGCTTTGGAAACACCATATATTTT.

V and J are TRBV7-2 and TRBJ2-3; possible D gene TRBD2, 6 bases. Trimming left V 4 bases short and J 6 bases short, with 8 bases between. There are 12 residues in the CDR3. The germline V gene encodes CDR1 SGHTA and CDR2 FQGNSA. CDR3 in amino acids: CASSSRGDTQYF. The CDR3 DNA is TGTGCCAGCAGCTCCCGGGGGGATACGCAGTATTTT.

The chain carries TRBV6-1 and TRBJ2-1; no clear D gene. Germline V gene sequence: CDR1 MNHNS, CDR2 SASEGT. The CDR3 length is 13 residues. Between the trimmed V and J ends, which lost 4 bases and 4 bases, there was a span of 8 bases. The CDR3 sequence is CASSVNRYNEQFF. DNA for the CDR3: TGTGCCAGCAGTGTAAACCGGTACAATGAGCAGTTCTTC.

J is TRBJ2-5 and V is TRBV13; 7 bases agree with TRBD2. J gave up 3 bases and V 3 bases, and 10 bases lay outside the gene matches. The CDR3 runs 16 residues. Germline lookup yields CDR1 PRHDT and CDR2 FYEKMQ (reference sequence). This CDR3 is CASSFPAASGEETQYF. DNA for the CDR3: TGTGCCAGCAGCTTTCCGGCGGCTAGCGGAGAAGAGACCCAGTACTTC.

V usage is TRBV10-3 and J usage is TRBJ2-7; 7 nucleotides agree with TRBD1. The CDR3 spans 16 residues. Trimming at V came to 0 bases and at J to 3 bases, leaving 8 bases not matched to a gene. Looked up from germline, CDR1 is ENHRY and CDR2 is SYGVKD. The CDR3 DNA follows: TGTGCCATCAGTGAGTCGGGACAGTCCGTGGACTACGAGCAGTACTTC. Amino acids: CAISESGQSVDYEQYF.

The V gene is TRBV28, the J gene TRBJ2-5; 9 bases align to TRBD2. With V trimmed by 2 bases and J by 5 bases, 12 bases remained unmatched. Germline CDR1 is MDHEN and CDR2 is SYDVKM. The CDR3 runs to 17 residues. The CDR3 DNA reads TGTGCCAGCAGTTTACTAGCGGGACCGCCCTCGGGGGAGACCCAGTACTTC. As protein: CASSLLAGPPSGETQYF.